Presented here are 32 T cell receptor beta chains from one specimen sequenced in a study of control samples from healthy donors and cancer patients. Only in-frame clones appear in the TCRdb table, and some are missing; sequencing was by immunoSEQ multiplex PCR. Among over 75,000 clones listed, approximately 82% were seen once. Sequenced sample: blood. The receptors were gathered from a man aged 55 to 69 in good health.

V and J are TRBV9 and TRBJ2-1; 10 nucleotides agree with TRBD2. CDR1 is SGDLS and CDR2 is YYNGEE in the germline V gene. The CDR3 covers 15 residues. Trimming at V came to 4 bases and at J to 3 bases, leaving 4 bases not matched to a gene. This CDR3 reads CASSPRTSGYNEQFF. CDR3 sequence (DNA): TGTGCCAGCAGCCCGCGGACTAGCGGCTACAATGAGCAGTTCTTC.

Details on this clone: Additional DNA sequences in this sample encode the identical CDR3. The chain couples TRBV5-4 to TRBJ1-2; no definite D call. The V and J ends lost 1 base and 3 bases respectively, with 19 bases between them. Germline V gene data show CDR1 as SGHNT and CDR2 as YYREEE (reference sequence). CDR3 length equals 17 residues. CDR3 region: CASSLRELGSSHYGYTF. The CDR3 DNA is TGTGCCAGCAGCTTGCGGGAACTGGGAAGCAGTCACTATGGCTACACCTTC.

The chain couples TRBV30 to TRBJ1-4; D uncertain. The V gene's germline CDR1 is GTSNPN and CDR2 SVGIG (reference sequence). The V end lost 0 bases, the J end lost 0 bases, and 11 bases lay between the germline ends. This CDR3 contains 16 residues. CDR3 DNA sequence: TGTGCCTGGAGTGTTCCCGGACGAGCAACTAATGAAAAACTGTTTTTT. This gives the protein CAWSVPGRATNEKLFF.

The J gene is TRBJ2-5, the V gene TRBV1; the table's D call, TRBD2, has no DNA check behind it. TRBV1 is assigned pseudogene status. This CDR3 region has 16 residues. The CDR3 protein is CTSSQGTSGGKETQYF. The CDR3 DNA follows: TGCACCAGCAGCCAAGGGACTAGCGGGGGAAAAGAGACCCAGTACTTC.

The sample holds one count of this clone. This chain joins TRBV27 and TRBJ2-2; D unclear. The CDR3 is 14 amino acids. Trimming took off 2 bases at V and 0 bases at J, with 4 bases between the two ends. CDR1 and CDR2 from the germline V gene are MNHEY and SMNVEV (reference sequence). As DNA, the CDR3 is TGTGCCAGCAGTTTAGGGACGAACACCGGGGAGCTGTTTTTT. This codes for CASSLGTNTGELFF.

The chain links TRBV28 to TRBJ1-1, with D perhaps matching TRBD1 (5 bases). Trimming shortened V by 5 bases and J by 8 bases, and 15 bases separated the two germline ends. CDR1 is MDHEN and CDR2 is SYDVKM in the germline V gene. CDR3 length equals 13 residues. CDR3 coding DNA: TGTGCCAGCAGTCCCCCGGGACCTAGGGAAGCTTTCTTT. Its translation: CASSPPGPREAFF. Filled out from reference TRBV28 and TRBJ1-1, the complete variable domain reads DVKVTQSSRYLVKRTGEKVFLECVQDMDHENMFWYRQDPGLGLRLIYFSYDVKMKEKGDIPEGYSVSREKKERFSLILESASTNQTSMYLCASSPPGPREAFFGQGTRLTVV.

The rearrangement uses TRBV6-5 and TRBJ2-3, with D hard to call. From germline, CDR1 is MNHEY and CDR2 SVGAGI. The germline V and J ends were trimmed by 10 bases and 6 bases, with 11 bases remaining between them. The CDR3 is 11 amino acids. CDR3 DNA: TGTGCCATCGGAAGGGCGGATACGCAGTATTTT. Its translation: CAIGRADTQYF.

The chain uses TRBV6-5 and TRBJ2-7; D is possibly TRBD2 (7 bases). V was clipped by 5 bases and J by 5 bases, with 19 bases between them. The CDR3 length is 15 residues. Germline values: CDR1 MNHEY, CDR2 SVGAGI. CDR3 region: CASSRGGPLRNEQYF. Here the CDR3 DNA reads TGTGCCAGCAGTAGGGGGGGGCCCTTACGGAACGAGCAGTACTTC.

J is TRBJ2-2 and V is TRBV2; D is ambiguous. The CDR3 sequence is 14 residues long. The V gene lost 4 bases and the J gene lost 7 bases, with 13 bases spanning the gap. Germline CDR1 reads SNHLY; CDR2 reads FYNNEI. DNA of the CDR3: TGTGCCAGCAGTGTTCGTATGGAGTTCGGGGAGCTGTTTTTT. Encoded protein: CASSVRMEFGELFF.

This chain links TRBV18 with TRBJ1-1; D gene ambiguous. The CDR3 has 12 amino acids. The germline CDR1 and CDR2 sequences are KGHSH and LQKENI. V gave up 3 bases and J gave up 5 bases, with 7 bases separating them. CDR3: CASSPVQTEAFF. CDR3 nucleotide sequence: TGTGCCAGCTCACCCGTTCAGACTGAAGCTTTCTTT.

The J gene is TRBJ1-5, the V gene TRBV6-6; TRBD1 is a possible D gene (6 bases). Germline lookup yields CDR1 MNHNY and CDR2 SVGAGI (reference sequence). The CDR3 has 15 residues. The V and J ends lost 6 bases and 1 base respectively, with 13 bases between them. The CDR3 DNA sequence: TGTGCCAGCAGGAACAGGGTACGGAGCAATCAGCCCCAGCATTTT. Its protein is CASRNRVRSNQPQHF.

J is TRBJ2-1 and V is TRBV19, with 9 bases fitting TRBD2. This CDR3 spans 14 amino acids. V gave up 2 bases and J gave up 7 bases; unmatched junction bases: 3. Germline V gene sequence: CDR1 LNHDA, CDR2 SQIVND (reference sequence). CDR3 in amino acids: CASSIRGLANEQFF. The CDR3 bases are TGTGCCAGTAGTATAAGGGGACTAGCTAATGAGCAGTTCTTC.

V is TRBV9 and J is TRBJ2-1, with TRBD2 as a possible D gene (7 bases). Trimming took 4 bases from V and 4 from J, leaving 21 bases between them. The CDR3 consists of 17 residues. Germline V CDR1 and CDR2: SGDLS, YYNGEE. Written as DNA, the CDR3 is TGTGCCAGCAGCTCCCCCGGGGGGACACCTAGATACAATGAGCAGTTCTTC. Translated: CASSSPGGTPRYNEQFF.

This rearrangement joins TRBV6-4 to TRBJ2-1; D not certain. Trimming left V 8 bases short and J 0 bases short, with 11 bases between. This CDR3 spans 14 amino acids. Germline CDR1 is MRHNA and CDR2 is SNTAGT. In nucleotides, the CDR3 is TGTGCCAGCGGAGCTGAGAGCTCCTACAATGAGCAGTTCTTC. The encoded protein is CASGAESSYNEQFF.

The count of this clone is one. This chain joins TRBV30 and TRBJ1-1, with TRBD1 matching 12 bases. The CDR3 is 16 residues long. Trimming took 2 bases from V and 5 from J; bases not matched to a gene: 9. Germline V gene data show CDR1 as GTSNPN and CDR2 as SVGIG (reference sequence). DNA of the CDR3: TGTGCCTGGAGTTTAGGGACAGGGGGCGCATATACTGAAGCTTTCTTT. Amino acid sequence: CAWSLGTGGAYTEAFF. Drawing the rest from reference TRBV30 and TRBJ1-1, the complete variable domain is SQTIHQWPATLVQPVGSPLSLECTVEGTSNPNLYWYRQAAGRGLQLLFYSVGIGQISSEVPQNLSASRPQDRQFILSSKKLLLSDSGFYLCAWSLGTGGAYTEAFFGQGTRLTVV.

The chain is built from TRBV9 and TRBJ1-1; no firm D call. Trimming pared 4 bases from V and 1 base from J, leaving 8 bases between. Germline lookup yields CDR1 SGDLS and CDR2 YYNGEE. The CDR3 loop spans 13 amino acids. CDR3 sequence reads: CASSIDPNTEAFF. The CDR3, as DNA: TGTGCCAGCAGCATAGACCCGAACACTGAAGCTTTCTTT.

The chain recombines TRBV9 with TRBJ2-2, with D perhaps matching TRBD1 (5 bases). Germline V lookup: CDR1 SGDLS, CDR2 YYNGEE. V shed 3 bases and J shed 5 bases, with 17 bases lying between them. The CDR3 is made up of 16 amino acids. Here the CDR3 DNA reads TGTGCCAGCAGCGCTAGGACGACAGCCAGGACCGGGGAGCTGTTTTTT. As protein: CASSARTTARTGELFF.

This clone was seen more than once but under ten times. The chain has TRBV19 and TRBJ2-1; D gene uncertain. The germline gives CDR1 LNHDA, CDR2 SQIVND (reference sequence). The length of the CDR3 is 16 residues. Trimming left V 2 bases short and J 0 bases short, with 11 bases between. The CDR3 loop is CASSIKTPSSYNEQFF. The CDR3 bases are TGTGCCAGTAGTATAAAGACTCCGAGCTCCTACAATGAGCAGTTCTTC.

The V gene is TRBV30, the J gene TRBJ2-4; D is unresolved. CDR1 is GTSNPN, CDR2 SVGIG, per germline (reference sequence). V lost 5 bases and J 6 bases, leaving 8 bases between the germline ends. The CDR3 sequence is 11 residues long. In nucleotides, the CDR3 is TGTGCCTGGGGACGGCGAAACATTCAGTACTTC. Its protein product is CAWGRRNIQYF.

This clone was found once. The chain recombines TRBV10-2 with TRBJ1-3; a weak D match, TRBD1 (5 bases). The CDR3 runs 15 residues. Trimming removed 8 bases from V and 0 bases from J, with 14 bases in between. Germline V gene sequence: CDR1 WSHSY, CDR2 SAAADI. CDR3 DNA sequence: TGCGCCAGCTCCCCAGGGTATTCCTCTGGAAACACCATATATTTT. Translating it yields CASSPGYSSGNTIYF.

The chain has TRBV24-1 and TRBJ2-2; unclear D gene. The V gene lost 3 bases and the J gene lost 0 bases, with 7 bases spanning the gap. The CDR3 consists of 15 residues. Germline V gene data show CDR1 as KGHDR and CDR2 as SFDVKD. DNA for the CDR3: TGTGCCACCAGTGATGCCAGCGCGAACACCGGGGAGCTGTTTTTT. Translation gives CATSDASANTGELFF.

In nucleotides, the CDR3 is TGTGCCAGCAGTGAAGCCATCTACAGGGGGCTATACAATGAGCAGTTCTTC. Translation: CASSEAIYRGLYNEQFF. V usage is TRBV6-1 and J usage is TRBJ2-1; 9 bases match TRBD1. The germline CDR1 and CDR2 sequences are MNHNS and SASEGT. Trimming removed 0 bases from V and 4 bases from J; junction bases left unmatched: 7. This CDR3 spans 17 amino acids.

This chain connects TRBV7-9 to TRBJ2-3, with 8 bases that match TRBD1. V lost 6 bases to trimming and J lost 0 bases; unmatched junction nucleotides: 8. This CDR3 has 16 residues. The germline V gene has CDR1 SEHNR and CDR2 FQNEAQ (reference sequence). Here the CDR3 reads CASSSSRGLSTDTQYF. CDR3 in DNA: TGTGCCAGCAGTTCATCCAGGGGGCTGAGCACAGATACGCAGTATTTT. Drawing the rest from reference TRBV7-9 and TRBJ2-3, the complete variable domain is DTGVSQNPRHKITKRGQNVTFRCDPISEHNRLYWYRQTLGQGPEFLTYFQNEAQLEKSRLLSDRFSAERPKGSFSTLEIQRTEQGDSAMYLCASSSSRGLSTDTQYFGPGTRLTVL.

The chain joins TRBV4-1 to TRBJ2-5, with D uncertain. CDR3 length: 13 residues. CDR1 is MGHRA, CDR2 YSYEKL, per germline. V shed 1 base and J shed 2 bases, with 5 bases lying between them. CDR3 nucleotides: TGCGCCAGCAGCCAAGGGAAACAAGAGACCCAGTACTTC. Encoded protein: CASSQGKQETQYF.

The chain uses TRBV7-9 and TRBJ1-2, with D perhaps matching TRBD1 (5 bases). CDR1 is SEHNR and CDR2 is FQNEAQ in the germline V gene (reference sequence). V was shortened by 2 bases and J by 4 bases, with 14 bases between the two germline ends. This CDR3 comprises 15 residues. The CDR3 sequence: CASSLLGREVYGYTF. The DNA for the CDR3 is TGTGCCAGCAGCTTATTGGGGCGGGAGGTCTATGGCTACACCTTC.

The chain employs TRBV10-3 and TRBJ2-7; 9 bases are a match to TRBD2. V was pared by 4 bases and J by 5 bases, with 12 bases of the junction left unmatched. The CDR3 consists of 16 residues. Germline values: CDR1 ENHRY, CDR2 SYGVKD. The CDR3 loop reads CAISGATGTSKDEQYF. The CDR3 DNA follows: TGTGCCATCAGTGGCGCCACCGGGACTAGCAAGGACGAGCAGTACTTC.

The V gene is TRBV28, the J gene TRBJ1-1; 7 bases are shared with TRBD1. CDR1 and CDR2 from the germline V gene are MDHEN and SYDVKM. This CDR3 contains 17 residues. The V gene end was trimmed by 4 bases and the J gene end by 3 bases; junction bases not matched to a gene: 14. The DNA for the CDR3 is TGTGCCAGCAGTTACTACTCCGCGGCGGGACAGTACACTGAAGCTTTCTTT. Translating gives CASSYYSAAGQYTEAFF.

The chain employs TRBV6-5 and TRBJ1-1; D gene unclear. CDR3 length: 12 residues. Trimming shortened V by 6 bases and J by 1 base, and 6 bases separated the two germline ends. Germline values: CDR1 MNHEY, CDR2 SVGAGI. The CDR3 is CASSRGNTEAFF. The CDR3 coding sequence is TGTGCCAGCAGCCGGGGGAACACTGAAGCTTTCTTT.

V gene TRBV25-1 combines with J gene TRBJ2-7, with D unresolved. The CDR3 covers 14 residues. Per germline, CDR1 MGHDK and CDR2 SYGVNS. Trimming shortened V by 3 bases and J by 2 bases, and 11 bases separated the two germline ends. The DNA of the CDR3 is TGTGCCAGCAGTGATGACCGTCGCACCTACGAGCAGTACTTC. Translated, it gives CASSDDRRTYEQYF.

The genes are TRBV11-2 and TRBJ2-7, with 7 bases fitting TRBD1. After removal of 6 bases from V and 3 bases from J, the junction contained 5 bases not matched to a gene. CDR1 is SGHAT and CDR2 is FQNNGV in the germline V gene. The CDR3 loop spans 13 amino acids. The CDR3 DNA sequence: TGTGCCAGCAGTCTAACAGGGGACTACGAGCAGTACTTC. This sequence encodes CASSLTGDYEQYF.

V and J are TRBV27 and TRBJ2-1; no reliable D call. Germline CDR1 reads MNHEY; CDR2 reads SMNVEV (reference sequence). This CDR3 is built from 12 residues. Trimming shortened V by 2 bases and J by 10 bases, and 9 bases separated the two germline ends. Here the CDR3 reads CASSLTRHEQFF. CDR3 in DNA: TGTGCCAGCAGTTTAACCCGACACGAGCAGTTCTTC.

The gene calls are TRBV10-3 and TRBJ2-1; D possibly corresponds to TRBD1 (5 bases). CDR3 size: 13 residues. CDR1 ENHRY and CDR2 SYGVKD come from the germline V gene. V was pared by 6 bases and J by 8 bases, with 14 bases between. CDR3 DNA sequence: TGTGCCATCAGCCGACAGCCTTTGGATGAGCAGTTCTTC. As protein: CAISRQPLDEQFF.